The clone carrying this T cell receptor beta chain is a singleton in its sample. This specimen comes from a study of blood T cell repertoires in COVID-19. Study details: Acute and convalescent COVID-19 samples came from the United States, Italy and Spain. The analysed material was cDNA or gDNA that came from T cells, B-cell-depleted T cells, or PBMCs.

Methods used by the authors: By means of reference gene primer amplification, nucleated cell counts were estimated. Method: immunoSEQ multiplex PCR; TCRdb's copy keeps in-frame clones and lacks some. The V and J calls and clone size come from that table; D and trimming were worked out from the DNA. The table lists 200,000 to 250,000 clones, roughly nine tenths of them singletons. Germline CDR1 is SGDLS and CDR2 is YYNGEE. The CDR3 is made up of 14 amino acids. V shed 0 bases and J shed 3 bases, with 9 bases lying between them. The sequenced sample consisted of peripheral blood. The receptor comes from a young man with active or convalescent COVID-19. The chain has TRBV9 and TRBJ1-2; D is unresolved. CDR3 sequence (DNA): TGTGCCAGCAGCGTAGGCGGTCTTGACTATGGCTACACCTTC. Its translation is CASSVGGLDYGYTF.